This paragraph covers one T cell receptor (beta chain) sequence. Its matching antigen is unknown. The donors were adults (healthy and HIV-negative) with no recent acute infections or vaccinations. The data stem from a study of shared clonotypes between healthy human individuals. The CDR3 is 16 residues long. Deletions cut 0 bases from V and 7 bases from J, with 16 bases between. Germline V lookup: CDR1 LGHNA, CDR2 YSLEER. Per the study methods: There were no quality scores in the junction-only immunoSEQ sequences, so filtering differed. Profiled with immunoSEQ multiplex PCR; TCRdb holds only in-frame clones, not every one. V, J and clone size were drawn from that table, and D and trimming were deduced from the DNA. There are approximately 2.4 million clones in the sample; 90% to 97% occur only once, and around 0.13% lies in the top ten. General study points: Shared clonotypes across all four donors exceeded non-shared ones in generation probability.

The source is a young man in good health. V usage is TRBV4-3 and J usage is TRBJ2-4; TRBD1 might be the D (8 bases). The sample consisted of naive CD4+ T cells sorted from blood. Subset of the sample: CD45RA+ positively selected. CDR3 in amino acids: CASSQEHTGGVNIQYF. In nucleotides, the CDR3 is TGCGCCAGCAGCCAAGAACATACAGGGGGGGTCAACATTCAGTACTTC.